Below, one T cell receptor beta chain is given with its context. The sample comes from a study of blood T cell repertoires in COVID-19. Study context: There were acute and convalescent COVID-19 samples, and they came from the United States, Italy and Spain. In each case, the material was cDNA or gDNA derived from T cells, B-cell-depleted T cells, or PBMCs.

In the authors' methods: Estimated nucleated cell counts came from reference gene primer amplification. Assay: immunoSEQ multiplex PCR; the TCRdb copy retains only in-frame clones and omits some. V and J calls and clone size are those listed in that table; D and trimming were worked out from the DNA. This table holds around 140,000 clones, 87% found once. V trimming: 5 bases; J trimming: 3 bases; junction bases outside the gene matches: 6. The CDR3 runs 16 residues. The germline V gene has CDR1 SGHTA and CDR2 FQGNSA. The chain is built from TRBV7-2 and TRBJ2-2, with TRBD1 matching over 10 bases. The receptor's source is a woman aged 45 to 65 with acute or convalescent COVID-19. The sequenced material came from peripheral blood. CDR3 residues: CASSPTGGIYTGELFF. Here the CDR3 DNA reads TGTGCCAGCAGCCCGACAGGGGGCATATACACCGGGGAGCTGTTTTTT.